This T cell receptor (beta chain) derives from a study of CD8 T cells in ankylosing spondylitis (dated by TCRdb to about 2017). About the full investigation: The study set out to find disease-linked TCR variants by profiling T cell receptor beta repertoires in ankylosing spondylitis patients and healthy donors. In total, the full study cohort was made up of 110 or so healthy donors and some 26 ankylosing spondylitis patients. Samples of peripheral blood were taken, and for ankylosing spondylitis patients, synovial fluid was collected as well.

In this sample, this clonotype turned up a few times. No antigen is known for it. Nothing much larger sits one base from this clone, and base qualities are not available. Overall study outcomes, separate from this receptor: The disease-linked clones showed a CD8+ phenotype and occurred at relatively low frequencies in peripheral blood. Some of the motif variants had been reported before in the synovial fluid and blood of reactive arthritis patients, a finding that suggests common disease-initiation mechanisms. Significant enrichment of the disease-linked clones was reported in matched synovial fluid samples from ankylosing spondylitis patients. Blood from ankylosing spondylitis patients appeared to be characterized by a TCR beta motif composed of roughly eight highly homologous amino acid variants.

From cysteine to phenylalanine, the CDR3 is 15 amino acids long. Solely the CDR3 DNA is kept, with 45 bases framed from the first base. The germline V gene encodes CDR1 MNHEY and CDR2 SVGEGT. Ends trimmed: V by 0 bases, J by 4 bases; bases unmatched to a gene: 4. The sequencer was an Illumina HiSeq 2500. Quantitative 5'-RACE with molecular barcodes was the method used to prepare the TCR beta libraries. Under the source paper's analysis protocol: To identify disease-linked TCR variants, a new computational method was used, one built on a probabilistic model of VDJ rearrangement. The raw public reads went through TCRdb reprocessing: fastp at Q25, MiXCR clone calling, in-frame beta chains kept. A single entry per CDR3 protein holds the most common genes and DNA from its merged rows. These V and J calls rely on TCRdb rather than the paper's analysis. For this sample there are about 130,000 distinct CDR3 sequences; approximately 9.7% appear just once. 2.5% to 3.5% of the sample goes to the ten largest clones.

Sequenced material: blood, either unsorted or a sorted T cell fraction (not recorded which). This clonotype originated in a male donor with ankylosing spondylitis or in good health (not recorded which). The chain couples TRBV6-2 or TRBV6-3 to TRBJ2-5; TRBD2 fits 8 bases in the junction. The CDR3 in this case is CASSYSPGGLETQYF. The DNA sequence is as follows: TGTGCCAGCAGTTACTCTCCGGGAGGGCTAGAGACCCAGTACTTC.